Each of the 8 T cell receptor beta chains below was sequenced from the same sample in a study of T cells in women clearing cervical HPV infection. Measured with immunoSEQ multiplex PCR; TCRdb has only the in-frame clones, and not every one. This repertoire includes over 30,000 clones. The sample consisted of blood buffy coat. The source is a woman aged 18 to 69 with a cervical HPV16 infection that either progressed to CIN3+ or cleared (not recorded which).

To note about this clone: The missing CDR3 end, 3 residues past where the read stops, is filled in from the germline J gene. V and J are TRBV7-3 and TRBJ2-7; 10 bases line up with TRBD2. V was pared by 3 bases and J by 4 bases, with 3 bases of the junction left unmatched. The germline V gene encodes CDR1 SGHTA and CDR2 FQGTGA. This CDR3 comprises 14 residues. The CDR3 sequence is CASSFGAGGYEQYF. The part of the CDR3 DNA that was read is TGTGCCAGCAGCTTTGGAGCGGGGGGGTACGAG.

The CDR3 bases that were read are TGTGCCAGCGAACGGTCGGGGACAGATACG. It encodes CASERSGTDT. The complete CDR3 reads CASERSGTDTQYF. The chain has TRBV2 and TRBJ2-3; D is possibly TRBD2 (5 bases). The read falls 3 residues short of the CDR3 end, and the missing part is taken from the germline J gene. Per the germline V gene, CDR1 is SNHLY and CDR2 is FYNNEI. This CDR3 is built from 13 residues. V gave up 8 bases and J gave up 3 bases, with 12 bases separating them.

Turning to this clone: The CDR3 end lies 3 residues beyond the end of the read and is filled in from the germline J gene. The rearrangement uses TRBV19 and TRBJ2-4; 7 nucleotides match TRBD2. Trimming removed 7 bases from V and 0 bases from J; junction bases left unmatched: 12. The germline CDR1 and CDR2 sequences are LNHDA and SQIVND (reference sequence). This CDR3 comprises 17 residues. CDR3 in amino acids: CASMGGDVSLAKNIQYF. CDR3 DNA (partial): TGTGCCAGTATGGGGGGGGACGTCAGTTTAGCCAAAAACATT. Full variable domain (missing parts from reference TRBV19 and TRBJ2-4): DGGITQSPKYLFRKEGQNVTLSCEQNLNHDAMYWYRQDPGQGLRLIYYSQIVNDFQKGDIAEGYSVSREKKESFPLTVTSAQKNPTAFYLCASMGGDVSLAKNIQYFGAGTRLSVL.

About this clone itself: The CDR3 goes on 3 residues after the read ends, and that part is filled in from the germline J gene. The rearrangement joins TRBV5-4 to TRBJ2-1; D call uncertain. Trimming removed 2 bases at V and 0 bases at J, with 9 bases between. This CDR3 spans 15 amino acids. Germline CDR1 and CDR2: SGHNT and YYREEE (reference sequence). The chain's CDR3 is CASSLGPDSYNEQFF. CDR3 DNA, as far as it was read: TGTGCCAGCAGCTTAGGGCCGGACTCCTACAATGAG.

CDR3 DNA, as far as it was read: TGCAGTGCTAGGCCGGGGGGCGGGGACTCTCAGCCC. Protein: CSARPGGGDSQP. The entire CDR3 sequence reads CSARPGGGDSQPQHF. This chain uses TRBV20-1 with TRBJ1-5; a weak D match, TRBD1 (6 bases). From the germline J gene comes the end of the CDR3, since the read stops 3 residues before it. Germline values: CDR1 DFQATT, CDR2 SNEGSKA (reference sequence). The CDR3 consists of 15 residues. V was clipped by 3 bases and J by 6 bases, with 18 bases between them.

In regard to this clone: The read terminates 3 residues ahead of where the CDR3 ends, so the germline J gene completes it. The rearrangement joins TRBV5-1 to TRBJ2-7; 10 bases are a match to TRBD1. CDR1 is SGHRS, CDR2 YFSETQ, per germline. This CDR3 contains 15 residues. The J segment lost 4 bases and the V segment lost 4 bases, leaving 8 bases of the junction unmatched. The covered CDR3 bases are TGCGCCAGCAGCACAGCCCGGGACAGGGGATACGAG. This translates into CASSTARDRGYE. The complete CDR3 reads CASSTARDRGYEQYF.

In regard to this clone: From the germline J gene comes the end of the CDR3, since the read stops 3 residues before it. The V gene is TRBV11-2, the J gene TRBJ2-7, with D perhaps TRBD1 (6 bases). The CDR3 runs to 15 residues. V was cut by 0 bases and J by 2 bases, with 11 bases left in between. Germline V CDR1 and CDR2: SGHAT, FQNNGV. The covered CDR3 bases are TGTGCCAGCAGCTTAGATCTCGGACAGACCTACGAG. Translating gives CASSLDLGQTYE. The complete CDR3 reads CASSLDLGQTYEQYF. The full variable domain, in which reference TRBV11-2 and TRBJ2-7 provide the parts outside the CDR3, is EAGVAQSPRYKIIEKRQSVAFWCNPISGHATLYWYQQILGQGPKLLIQFQNNGVVDDSQLPKDRFSAERLKGVDSTLKIQPAKLEDSAVYLCASSLDLGQTYEQYFGPGTRLTVT.

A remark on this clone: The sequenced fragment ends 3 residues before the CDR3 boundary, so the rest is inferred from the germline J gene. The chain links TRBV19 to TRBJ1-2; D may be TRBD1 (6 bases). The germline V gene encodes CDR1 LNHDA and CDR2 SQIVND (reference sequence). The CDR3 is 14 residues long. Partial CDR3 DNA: TGTGCCAGTAGTCGGTCCCAGGGGACGGGGGGC. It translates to CASSRSQGTGG. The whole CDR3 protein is CASSRSQGTGGYTF. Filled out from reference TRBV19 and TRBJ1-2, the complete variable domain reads DGGITQSPKYLFRKEGQNVTLSCEQNLNHDAMYWYRQDPGQGLRLIYYSQIVNDFQKGDIAEGYSVSREKKESFPLTVTSAQKNPTAFYLCASSRSQGTGGYTFGSGTRLTVV.